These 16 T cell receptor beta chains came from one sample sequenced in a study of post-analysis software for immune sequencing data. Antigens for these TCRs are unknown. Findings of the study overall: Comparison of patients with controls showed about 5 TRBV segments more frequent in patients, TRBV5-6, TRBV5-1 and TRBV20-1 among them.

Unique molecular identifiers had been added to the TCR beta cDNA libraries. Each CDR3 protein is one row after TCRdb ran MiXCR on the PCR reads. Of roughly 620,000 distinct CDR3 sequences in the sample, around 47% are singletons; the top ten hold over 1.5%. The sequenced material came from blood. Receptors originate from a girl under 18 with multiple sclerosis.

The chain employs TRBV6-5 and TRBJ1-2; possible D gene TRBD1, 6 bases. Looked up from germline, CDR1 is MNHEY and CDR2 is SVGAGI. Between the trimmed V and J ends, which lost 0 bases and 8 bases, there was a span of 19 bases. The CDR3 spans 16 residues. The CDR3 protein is CASSYSMRGASIGYTF. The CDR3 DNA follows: TGTGCCAGCAGTTACTCGATGCGGGGGGCGTCGATCGGCTACACCTTC.

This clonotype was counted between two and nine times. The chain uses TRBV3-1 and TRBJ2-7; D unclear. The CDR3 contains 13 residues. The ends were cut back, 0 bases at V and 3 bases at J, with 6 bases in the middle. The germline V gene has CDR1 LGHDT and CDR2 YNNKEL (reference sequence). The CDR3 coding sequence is TGTGCCAGCAGCCAAGACTACGACTACGAGCAGTACTTC. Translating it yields CASSQDYDYEQYF.

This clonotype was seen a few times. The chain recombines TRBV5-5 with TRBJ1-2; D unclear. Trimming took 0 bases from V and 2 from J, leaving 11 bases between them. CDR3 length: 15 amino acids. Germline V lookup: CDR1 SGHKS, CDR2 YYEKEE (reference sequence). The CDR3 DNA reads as TGTGCCAGCAGCTTGGACGGCAACCCAAACTATGGCTACACCTTC. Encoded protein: CASSLDGNPNYGYTF.

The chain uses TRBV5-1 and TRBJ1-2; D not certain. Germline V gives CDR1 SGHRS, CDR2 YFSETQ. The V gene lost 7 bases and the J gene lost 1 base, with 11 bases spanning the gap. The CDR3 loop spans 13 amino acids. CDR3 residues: CASRDGDNYGYTF. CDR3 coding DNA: TGCGCCAGCCGTGACGGAGATAACTATGGCTACACCTTC.

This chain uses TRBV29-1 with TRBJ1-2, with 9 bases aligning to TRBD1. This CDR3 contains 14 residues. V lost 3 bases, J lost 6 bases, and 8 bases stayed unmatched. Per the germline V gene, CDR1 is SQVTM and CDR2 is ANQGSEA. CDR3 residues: CSVEGQGYSNGYTF. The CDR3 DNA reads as TGCAGCGTTGAGGGACAGGGCTATTCTAATGGCTACACCTTC.

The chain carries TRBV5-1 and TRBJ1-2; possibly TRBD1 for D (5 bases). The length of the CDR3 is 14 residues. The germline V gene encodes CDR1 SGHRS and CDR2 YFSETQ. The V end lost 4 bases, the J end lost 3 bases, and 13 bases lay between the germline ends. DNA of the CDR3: TGCGCCAGCAGCCCACGCGGGGGGGACTATGGCTACACCTTC. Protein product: CASSPRGGDYGYTF. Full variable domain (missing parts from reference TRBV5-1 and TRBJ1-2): KAGVTQTPRYLIKTRGQQVTLSCSPISGHRSVSWYQQTPGQGLQFLFEYFSETQRNKGNFPGRFSGRQFSNSRSEMNVSTLELGDSALYLCASSPRGGDYGYTFGSGTRLTVV.

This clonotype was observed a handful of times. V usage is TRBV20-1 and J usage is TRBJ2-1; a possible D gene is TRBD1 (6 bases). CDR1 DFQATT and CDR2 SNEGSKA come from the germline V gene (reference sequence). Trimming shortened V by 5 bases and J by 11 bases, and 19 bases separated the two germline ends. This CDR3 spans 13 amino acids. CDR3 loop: CSAGGETGEKQFF. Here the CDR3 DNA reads TGCAGTGCTGGGGGCGAGACTGGGGAAAAGCAGTTCTTC.

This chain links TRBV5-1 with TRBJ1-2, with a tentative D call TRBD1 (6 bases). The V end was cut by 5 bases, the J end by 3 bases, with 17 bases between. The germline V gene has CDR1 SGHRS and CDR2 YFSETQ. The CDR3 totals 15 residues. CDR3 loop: CASRPTGSQYYGYTF. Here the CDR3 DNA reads TGCGCCAGCAGACCGACAGGTTCCCAGTACTATGGCTACACCTTC.

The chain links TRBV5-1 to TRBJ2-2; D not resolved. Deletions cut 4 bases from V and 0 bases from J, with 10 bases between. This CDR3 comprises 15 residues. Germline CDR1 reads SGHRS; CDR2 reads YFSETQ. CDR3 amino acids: CASSRSDTNTGELFF. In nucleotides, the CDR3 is TGCGCCAGCAGCCGAAGCGACACGAACACCGGGGAGCTGTTTTTT.

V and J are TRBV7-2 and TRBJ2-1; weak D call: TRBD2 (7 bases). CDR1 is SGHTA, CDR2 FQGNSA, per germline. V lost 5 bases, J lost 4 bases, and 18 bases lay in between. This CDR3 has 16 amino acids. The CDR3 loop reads CASSPIGRGAYNEQFF. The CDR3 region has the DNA TGTGCCAGCAGCCCCATCGGTCGGGGGGCGTACAATGAGCAGTTCTTC.

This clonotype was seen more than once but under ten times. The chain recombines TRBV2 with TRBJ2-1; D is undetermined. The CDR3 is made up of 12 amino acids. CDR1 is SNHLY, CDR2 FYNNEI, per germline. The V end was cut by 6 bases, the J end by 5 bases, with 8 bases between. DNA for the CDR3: TGTGCCAGCAGGGCCTACAACAATGAGCAGTTCTTC. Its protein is CASRAYNNEQFF.

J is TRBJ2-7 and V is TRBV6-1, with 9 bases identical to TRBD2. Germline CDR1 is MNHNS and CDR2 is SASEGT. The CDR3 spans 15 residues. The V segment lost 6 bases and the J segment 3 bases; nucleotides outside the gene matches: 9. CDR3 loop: CASSPIAGADYEQYF. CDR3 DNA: TGTGCCAGCAGCCCTATAGCGGGAGCGGACTACGAGCAGTACTTC.

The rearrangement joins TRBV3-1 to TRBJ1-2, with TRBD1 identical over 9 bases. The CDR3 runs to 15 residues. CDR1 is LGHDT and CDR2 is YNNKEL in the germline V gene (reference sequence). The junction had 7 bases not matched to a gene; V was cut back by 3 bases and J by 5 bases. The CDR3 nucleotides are TGTGCCAGCAGCCACATGGACAGGGGAACTTATGGCTACACCTTC. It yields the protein CASSHMDRGTYGYTF.

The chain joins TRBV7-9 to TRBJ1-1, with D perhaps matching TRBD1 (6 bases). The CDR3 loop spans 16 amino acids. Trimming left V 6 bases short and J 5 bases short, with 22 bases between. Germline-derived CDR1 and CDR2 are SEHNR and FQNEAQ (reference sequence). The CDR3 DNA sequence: TGTGCCAGCAGGCCTCCGAACAGGGAATCAGATACTGAAGCTTTCTTT. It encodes CASRPPNRESDTEAFF.

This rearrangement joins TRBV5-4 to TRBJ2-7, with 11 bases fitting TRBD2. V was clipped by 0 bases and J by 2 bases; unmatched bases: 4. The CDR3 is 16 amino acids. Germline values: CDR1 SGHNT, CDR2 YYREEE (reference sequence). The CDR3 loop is CASSLGTSGSPYEQYF. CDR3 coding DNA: TGTGCCAGCAGCTTGGGGACTAGCGGGTCTCCCTACGAGCAGTACTTC.

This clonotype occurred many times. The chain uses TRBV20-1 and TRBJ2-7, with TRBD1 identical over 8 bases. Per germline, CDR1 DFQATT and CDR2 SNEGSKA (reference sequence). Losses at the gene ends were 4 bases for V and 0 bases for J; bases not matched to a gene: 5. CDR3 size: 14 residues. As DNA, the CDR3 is TGCAGTGCTACGGGACAGGTACACTCCTACGAGCAGTACTTC. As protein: CSATGQVHSYEQYF.